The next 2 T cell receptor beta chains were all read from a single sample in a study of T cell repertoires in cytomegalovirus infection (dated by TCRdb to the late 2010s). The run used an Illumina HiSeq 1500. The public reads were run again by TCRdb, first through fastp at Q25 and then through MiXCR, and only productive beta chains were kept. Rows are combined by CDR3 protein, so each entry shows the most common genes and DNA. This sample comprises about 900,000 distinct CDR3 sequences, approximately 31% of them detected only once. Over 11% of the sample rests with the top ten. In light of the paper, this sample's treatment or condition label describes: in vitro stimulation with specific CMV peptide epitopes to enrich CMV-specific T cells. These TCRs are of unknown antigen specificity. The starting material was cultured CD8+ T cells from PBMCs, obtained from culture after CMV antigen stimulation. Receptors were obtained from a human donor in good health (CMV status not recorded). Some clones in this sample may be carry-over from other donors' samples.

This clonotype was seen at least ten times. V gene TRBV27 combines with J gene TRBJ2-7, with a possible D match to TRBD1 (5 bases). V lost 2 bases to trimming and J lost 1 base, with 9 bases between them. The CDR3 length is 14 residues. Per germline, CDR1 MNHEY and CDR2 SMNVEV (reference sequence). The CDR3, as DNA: TGTGCCAGCAGTTTAAGGCAGGGTTCCTACGAGCAGTACTTC. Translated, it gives CASSLRQGSYEQYF.

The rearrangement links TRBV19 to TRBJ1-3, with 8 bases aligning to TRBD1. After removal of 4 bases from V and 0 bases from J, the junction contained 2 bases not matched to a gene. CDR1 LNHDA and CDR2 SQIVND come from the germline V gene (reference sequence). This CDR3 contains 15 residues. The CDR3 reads CASSTGGTSGNTIYF. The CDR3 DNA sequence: TGTGCCAGTAGTACAGGGGGCACCTCTGGAAACACCATATATTTT.